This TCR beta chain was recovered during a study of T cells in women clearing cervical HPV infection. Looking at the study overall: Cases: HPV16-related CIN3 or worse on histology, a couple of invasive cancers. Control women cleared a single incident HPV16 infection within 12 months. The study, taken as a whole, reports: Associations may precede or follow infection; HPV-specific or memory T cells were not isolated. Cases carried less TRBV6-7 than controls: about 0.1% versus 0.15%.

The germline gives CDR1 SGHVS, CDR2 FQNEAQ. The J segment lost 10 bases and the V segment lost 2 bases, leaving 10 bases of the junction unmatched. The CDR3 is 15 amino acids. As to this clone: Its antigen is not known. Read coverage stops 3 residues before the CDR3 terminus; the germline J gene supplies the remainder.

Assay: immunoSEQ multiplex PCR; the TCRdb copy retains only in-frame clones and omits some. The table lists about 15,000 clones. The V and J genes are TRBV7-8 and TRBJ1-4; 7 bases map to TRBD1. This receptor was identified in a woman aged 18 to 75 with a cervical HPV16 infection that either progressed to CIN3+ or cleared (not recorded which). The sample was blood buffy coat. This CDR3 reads CASSLYDRVPRKLFF. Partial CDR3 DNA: TGTGCCAGCAGCTTATACGACAGGGTGCCACGAAAA.